The rows below give T cell receptor beta chains drawn from one sample of a study of cytomegalovirus exposure and HLA in healthy donors. Assay used: immunoSEQ multiplex PCR; TCRdb lists only in-frame clones, some missing. The table lists about 170,000 clones, 80% to 90% of them singletons. Sample: PBMCs. The source of these receptors is a woman aged 18-30 years in good health and CMV-seronegative. The CDR3 runs from the conserved cysteine through the conserved F or W. A D gene is named only where the DNA matches it firmly. Clone sizes are given selectively: once, few, many, or a class where the clone is expanded.

size: few; V: TRBV28; D: .; CDR3: CASSFSPAIPNTEAFF
size: .; V: TRBV6-1; D: TRBD2; CDR3: CASSAGTSGRGNTGELFF
size: .; V: TRBV19; D: TRBD1; CDR3: CASSILTGAGAFF
size: .; V: TRBV5-1; D: TRBD1; CDR3: CASSPDRGLVTDTQYF
size: .; V: TRBV18; D: TRBD1; CDR3: CASKGNYGTGGTGELFF
size: .; V: TRBV13; D: TRBD1; CDR3: CASSFSRGDEAFF
size: .; V: TRBV5-4; D: .; CDR3: CASSLERLVSCEQYF
size: .; V: TRBV4-1; D: TRBD1; CDR3: CASSRGQGVGEQYF
size: .; V: TRBV7-7; D: .; CDR3: CASSSSTGPQYF
size: .; V: TRBV9; D: TRBD2; CDR3: CASSVQPGTSGNEQFF
size: .; V: TRBV30; D: TRBD2; CDR3: CAWSILAGAYNEQFF
size: .; V: TRBV11-2; D: .; CDR3: CASSPDSQETQYF
size: .; V: TRBV28; D: .; CDR3: CASKRDPPMAFF
size: .; V: TRBV5-1; D: .; CDR3: CASSFGDTNSYEQYF
size: .; V: TRBV10-3; D: .; CDR3: CATKRAYTDTQYF
size: once; V: TRBV2; D: TRBD1; CDR3: CASSTGTGGLEQYF
size: .; V: TRBV28; D: .; CDR3: CASRPLRMNTEAFF
size: .; V: TRBV6-6; D: TRBD1; CDR3: CASSGQGAGDTEAFF
size: once; V: TRBV5-6; D: TRBD1; CDR3: CASSRTGTSYNSPLHF
size: .; V: TRBV6-5; D: TRBD2; CDR3: CASSSSYGGTGELFF
size: .; V: TRBV5-6; D: TRBD2; CDR3: CASSLAASGRWTYEQYF
size: .; V: TRBV5-5; D: TRBD1; CDR3: CASSLTGQGWTEAFF
size: few; V: TRBV27; D: .; CDR3: CASRGGGSYNSPLHF
size: .; V: TRBV18; D: .; CDR3: CASSPRRADEQFF
size: .; V: TRBV6-4; D: TRBD1; CDR3: CASSLVPGQGAMTF
size: .; V: TRBV6-6; D: TRBD2; CDR3: CASSYGPSGRGETQYF
size: .; V: TRBV7-9; D: .; CDR3: CSSSSYGSSYEQYF
size: .; V: TRBV27; D: TRBD1; CDR3: CASSFNRGLYNEQFF
size: .; V: TRBV27; D: TRBD1; CDR3: CASSLGGQQYF
size: .; V: TRBV15; D: .; CDR3: CATSRAETQYF
size: few; V: TRBV10-3; D: .; CDR3: CAILLQGMETDTQYF
size: .; V: TRBV5-6; D: .; CDR3: CASSLGSVPLYEQYF
size: .; V: TRBV30; D: .; CDR3: CALARDYNSPLHF
size: .; V: TRBV19; D: .; CDR3: CASKGGTLGPGELFF
size: .; V: TRBV7-2; D: .; CDR3: CASSLAASGTNEKLFF
size: .; V: TRBV6-6; D: .; CDR3: CASSKQGDNEKLFF
size: once; V: TRBV28; D: .; CDR3: CASSLEYEQYF
size: .; V: TRBV5-1; D: TRBD1; CDR3: CASTQGQGSLYEQYF
size: few; V: TRBV28; D: .; CDR3: CASSDSEKLFF
size: few; V: TRBV28; D: .; CDR3: CATHSTLFWAFF
size: once; V: TRBV5-1; D: .; CDR3: CASSLDGGSPLHF
size: .; V: TRBV15; D: .; CDR3: CATSRDRGASTDTQYF
size: .; V: TRBV12-2; D: .; CDR3: CASRHSRLSGVNYGYTF
size: once; V: TRBV6-5; D: TRBD2; CDR3: CASSRTSARQETQYF
size: .; V: TRBV18; D: TRBD2; CDR3: CASSPEEYAGVRNEQFF
size: .; V: TRBV5-1; D: .; CDR3: CASSFSLDSHQGAKNIQYF
size: few; V: TRBV6-5; D: TRBD1; CDR3: CASSYSTGNVIYEQYF
size: .; V: TRBV2; D: .; CDR3: CASSWNQGTYNEQFF